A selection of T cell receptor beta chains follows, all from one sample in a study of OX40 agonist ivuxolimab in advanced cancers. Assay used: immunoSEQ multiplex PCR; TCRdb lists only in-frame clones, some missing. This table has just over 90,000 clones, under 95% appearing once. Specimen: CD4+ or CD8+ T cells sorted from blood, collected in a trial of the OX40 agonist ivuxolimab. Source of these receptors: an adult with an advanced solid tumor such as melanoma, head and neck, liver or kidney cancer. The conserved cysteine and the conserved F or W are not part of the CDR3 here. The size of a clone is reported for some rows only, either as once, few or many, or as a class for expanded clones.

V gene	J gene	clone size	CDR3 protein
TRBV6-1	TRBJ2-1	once	ASSDTNDDWRGF
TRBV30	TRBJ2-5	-	AWGRETQY
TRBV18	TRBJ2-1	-	ASSPPGQSRGSEQF
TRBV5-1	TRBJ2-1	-	ASSFRGGGFLGNEQF
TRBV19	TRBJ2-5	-	ASSPGRRGQETQY
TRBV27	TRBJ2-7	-	ASSPPGLADSSYEQY
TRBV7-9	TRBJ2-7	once	ASSLAQDYEQY
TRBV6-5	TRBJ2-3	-	ASRAQGPDTQY
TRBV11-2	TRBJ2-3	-	ASSLWGPTDTQY
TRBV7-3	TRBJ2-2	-	ASSVVASVLPGELF
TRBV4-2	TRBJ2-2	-	ASSQEGTGNTGELF
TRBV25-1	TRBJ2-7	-	ASSGNRGGSYEQY
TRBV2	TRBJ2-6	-	ASSLSKFNVLT
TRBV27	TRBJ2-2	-	ASSPLRRTGELF
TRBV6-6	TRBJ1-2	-	ASSYRGATGSDT
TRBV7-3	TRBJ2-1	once	ASSFGTPSSYNEQF
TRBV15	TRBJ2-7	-	ATSRGDRGTYEQY
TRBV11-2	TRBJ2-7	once	ASSLVSGTSPYEQY
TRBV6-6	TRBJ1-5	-	ASSTSGVGNQPQH
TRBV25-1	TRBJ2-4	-	ASSEYESQLAKNIQY
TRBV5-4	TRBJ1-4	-	ASSLYGGGEKLF
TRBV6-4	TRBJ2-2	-	ASSPSGRSAGELF
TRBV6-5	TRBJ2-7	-	ASSYSSGRQY
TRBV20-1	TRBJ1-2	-	SAQDGLGYT
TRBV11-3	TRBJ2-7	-	ASSSKREQY